A single sample is the source of the 11 T cell receptor beta chains below, sequenced in a study of T cell responses to AZD1222 COVID-19 vaccine. Data came from immunoSEQ multiplex PCR; TCRdb stores just in-frame clones and leaves some out. Of about 92,000 clones listed, around 93% are singletons. Sequenced here: peripheral blood, sampled on day 0 of AZD1222 vaccination. These receptor sequences come from an adult in good health.

The V call is TRBV7-2, the J call TRBJ2-3; possibly TRBD1 or TRBD2 for D (5 bases each). CDR3 size: 11 residues. Germline-derived CDR1 and CDR2 are SGHTA and FQGNSA. V was clipped by 3 bases and J by 13 bases, with 11 bases between them. In DNA, the CDR3 is TGTGCCAGCAGCTTCACGGGGCAGAAGTATTTT. Residues: CASSFTGQKYF.

This clone was seen just once. The chain links TRBV9 to TRBJ1-6; 11 nucleotides line up with TRBD1. The V gene end was trimmed by 4 bases and the J gene end by 7 bases; junction bases not matched to a gene: 4. From germline, CDR1 is SGDLS and CDR2 YYNGEE. The CDR3 is 15 residues long. CDR3 loop: CASSTGQGGNSPLHF. The DNA for the CDR3 is TGTGCCAGCAGCACGGGACAGGGGGGGAATTCACCCCTCCACTTT.

This chain connects TRBV12-3 or TRBV12-4 to TRBJ1-5; perhaps TRBD1 as D (5 bases). Trimming removed 7 bases from V and 2 bases from J, with 9 bases in between. The length of the CDR3 is 13 residues. CDR3 loop: CASNPGGNQPQHF. The CDR3 nucleotides read TGTGCCAGCAACCCGGGGGGCAATCAGCCCCAGCATTTT.

The genes are TRBV7-2 and TRBJ2-3, with a weak D call TRBD1 (5 bases). CDR1 SGHTA and CDR2 FQGNSA come from the germline V gene. V lost 4 bases and J 4 bases, leaving 15 bases between the germline ends. This CDR3 spans 15 amino acids. CDR3 DNA sequence: TGTGCCAGCAGCTCGTCAGGGCAGGGTGCAGATACGCAGTATTTT. This translates into CASSSSGQGADTQYF.

CDR3 in amino acids: CASSQEAQGGTEAFF. CDR3 nucleotides: TGCGCCAGCAGCCAAGAGGCACAGGGGGGGACTGAAGCTTTCTTT. The chain recombines TRBV4-3 with TRBJ1-1; 8 positions agree with TRBD1. Germline loops: CDR1 LGHNA, CDR2 YSLEER. This CDR3 is 15 amino acids long. Trimming at V came to 0 bases and at J to 5 bases, leaving 5 bases not matched to a gene.

The CDR3 region is CAISDLAPGGGYTF. As DNA, the CDR3 is TGTGCCATCAGTGACCTGGCCCCAGGGGGCGGCTACACCTTC. The chain couples TRBV10-3 to TRBJ1-2, with TRBD1 identical over 8 bases. The length of the CDR3 is 14 residues. Losses at the gene ends were 3 bases for V and 8 bases for J; bases not matched to a gene: 8. CDR1 is ENHRY and CDR2 is SYGVKD in the germline V gene.

This chain links TRBV23-1 with TRBJ2-5; D is perhaps TRBD1 or TRBD2 (6 bases each). TRBV23-1 is labeled an ORF, and its function is uncertain. The CDR3 is 17 residues long. V dropped 0 bases and J dropped 3 bases, with 17 bases sitting between them. The CDR3 DNA reads as TGCGCCAGCAGTCAATCGATAGGACAGCGGGTCGAAGAGACCCAGTACTTC. It encodes CASSQSIGQRVEETQYF.

The gene calls are TRBV6-5 and TRBJ2-7; D not resolved. This CDR3 spans 14 amino acids. Germline V gives CDR1 MNHEY, CDR2 SVGAGI. The V and J ends lost 6 bases and 5 bases respectively, with 17 bases between them. CDR3 residues: CASRPGPPVDEQYF. The CDR3 DNA is TGTGCCAGCAGACCTGGACCCCCAGTAGACGAGCAGTACTTC.

The rearrangement joins TRBV14 to TRBJ1-2; unclear D gene. V lost 4 bases, J lost 5 bases, and 11 bases lay in between. This CDR3 has 13 residues. Germline CDR1 reads SGHDN; CDR2 reads FVKESK. CDR3 protein: CASSRQPQYGYTF. In DNA form, the CDR3 reads TGTGCCAGCAGCCGTCAGCCGCAATATGGCTACACCTTC. Supplemented by reference TRBV14 and TRBJ1-2, the full variable domain reads EAGVTQFPSHSVIEKGQTVTLRCDPISGHDNLYWYRRVMGKEIKFLLHFVKESKQDESGMPNNRFLAERTGGTYSTLKVQPAELEDSGVYFCASSRQPQYGYTFGSGTRLTVV.

This rearrangement joins TRBV7-2 to TRBJ1-6; 9 bases match TRBD1. CDR1 SGHTA and CDR2 FQGNSA come from the germline V gene. The CDR3 totals 16 residues. J was trimmed by 8 bases and V by 1 base; bases with no gene match: 6. The CDR3 protein is CASSLDLGQGYSPLHF. The CDR3 DNA is TGTGCCAGCAGCTTAGACCTGGGACAGGGTTATTCACCCCTCCACTTT.

The CDR3 reads CASSSNRLFYTEAFF. For the CDR3, the DNA is TGTGCCAGCAGTTCCAACCGCCTCTTTTACACTGAAGCTTTCTTT. The chain employs TRBV28 and TRBJ1-1; no clear D gene. The ends were cut back, 4 bases at V and 3 bases at J, with 15 bases in the middle. This CDR3 spans 15 amino acids. Germline V lookup: CDR1 MDHEN, CDR2 SYDVKM.